The next 32 T cell receptor beta chains were all read from a single sample in a study of technical replicates of blood from a handful of donors. Sequencing was performed with immunoSEQ multiplex PCR; in TCRdb, only in-frame clones are kept and a portion is missing. The data contain tens of thousands of clones, 88% of them singletons. The sequenced sample was PBMCs. Receptor source: a human donor in good health. Some clones in this sample may be carry-over from other donors' samples.

V is TRBV19 and J is TRBJ2-5; D unclear. Per germline, CDR1 LNHDA and CDR2 SQIVND (reference sequence). The CDR3 runs 11 residues. V gave up 4 bases and J gave up 5 bases, with 5 bases separating them. The CDR3: CASSTLETQYF. The CDR3 bases are TGTGCCAGTAGTACCTTGGAGACCCAGTACTTC.

The rearrangement links TRBV7-2 to TRBJ2-1; D might be TRBD2 (7 bases). Looked up from germline, CDR1 is SGHTA and CDR2 is FQGNSA. The CDR3 spans 15 residues. The V and J ends lost 3 bases and 8 bases respectively, with 17 bases between them. The CDR3, as DNA: TGTGCCAGCAGCTTTTATTGGGGGGGCCAGGATGAGCAGTTCTTC. Residues: CASSFYWGGQDEQFF.

This clone is a singleton in its sample. The rearrangement links TRBV12-2 to TRBJ1-6. TRBV12-2 is marked as a pseudogene. CDR3 length: 21 amino acids. CDR3 amino acids: CASRLLITGSACFSYNSPLHF. The CDR3 bases are TGTGCAAGTCGCTTACTTATCACGGGAAGCGCATGCTTCTCCTATAATTCACCCCTCCACTTT.

This sequence joins TRBV27 and TRBJ2-7, with TRBD2 matching over 7 bases. This CDR3 is built from 14 residues. V gave up 3 bases and J gave up 4 bases; unmatched junction bases: 6. Germline V gene lookup returns CDR1 MNHEY and CDR2 SMNVEV (reference sequence). As DNA, the CDR3 is TGTGCCAGCAGTTTGGGCGGGAGTCTTTACGAGCAGTACTTC. This gives the protein CASSLGGSLYEQYF.

The CDR3 protein is CASRQGQGAEGYTF. CDR3 DNA sequence: TGTGCCAGCAGGCAAGGACAGGGGGCTGAGGGCTACACCTTC. The chain has TRBV6-5 and TRBJ1-2; 11 bases line up with TRBD1. Losses at the gene ends were 6 bases for V and 8 bases for J; bases not matched to a gene: 8. Germline V gene lookup returns CDR1 MNHEY and CDR2 SVGAGI. This CDR3 is 14 amino acids long.

The genes are TRBV4-3 and TRBJ2-5; TRBD2 might be the D (5 bases). The length of the CDR3 is 15 residues. Germline lookup yields CDR1 LGHNA and CDR2 YSLEER. Trimming shortened V by 5 bases and J by 5 bases, and 18 bases separated the two germline ends. CDR3: CASSSGLRLGETQYF. CDR3 DNA: TGCGCCAGCAGCTCCGGACTTCGGCTTGGGGAGACCCAGTACTTC.

The CDR3 sequence: CASSQGTGAGQPQHF. The CDR3 DNA reads as TGTGCCAGCAGCCAAGGGACAGGGGCGGGTCAGCCCCAGCATTTT. This chain links TRBV4-2 with TRBJ1-5, with 9 nucleotides matching TRBD1. This CDR3 is 15 amino acids long. V dropped 1 base and J dropped 6; count of bases not matched to a gene: 4. Germline lookup yields CDR1 LGHNA and CDR2 YNFKEQ.

The chain has TRBV4-1 and TRBJ1-1; no reliable D call. There are 16 residues in the CDR3. V gave up 1 base and J gave up 5 bases, with 17 bases separating them. Per the germline V gene, CDR1 is MGHRA and CDR2 is YSYEKL. The CDR3 region has the DNA TGCGCCAGCAGCCAAGTCTTCAGCGGAGGAGAGACTGAAGCTTTCTTT. This translates into CASSQVFSGGETEAFF.

The rearrangement uses TRBV11-2 and TRBJ1-1; 10 nucleotides agree with TRBD1. The CDR3 spans 15 residues. Germline V gene data show CDR1 as SGHAT and CDR2 as FQNNGV. V lost 5 bases and J lost 3; bases outside the gene matches: 6. This chain's CDR3 is CASSPTGQGYTEAFF. CDR3 sequence (DNA): TGTGCCAGCAGCCCGACGGGACAGGGGTACACTGAAGCTTTCTTT.

This chain joins TRBV7-3 and TRBJ1-1, with 8 bases aligning to TRBD1. Trimming at V came to 4 bases and at J to 4 bases, leaving 2 bases not matched to a gene. The germline V gene encodes CDR1 SGHTA and CDR2 FQGTGA. This CDR3 has 13 residues. CDR3 DNA sequence: TGTGCCAGCAGCTCCGGGACAGGCACTGAAGCTTTCTTT. This encodes CASSSGTGTEAFF.

The chain has TRBV25-1 and TRBJ2-7, with TRBD1 matching over 10 bases. The CDR3 is made up of 14 amino acids. After removal of 4 bases from V and 3 bases from J, the junction contained 3 bases not matched to a gene. Germline CDR1 is MGHDK and CDR2 is SYGVNS. In DNA form, the CDR3 reads TGTGCCAGCAGTGGGGACAGGGGAAACTACGAGCAGTACTTC. Translation: CASSGDRGNYEQYF.

The chain employs TRBV29-1 and TRBJ2-1, with 7 positions matching TRBD2. CDR1 is SQVTM and CDR2 is ANQGSEA in the germline V gene. The CDR3 extends over 13 amino acids. V shed 4 bases, J shed 1 base, and the junction held 1 base outside the gene matches. CDR3 sequence: CSVASGSYNEQFF. As DNA, the CDR3 is TGCAGCGTTGCTAGCGGTTCCTACAATGAGCAGTTCTTC.

V gene TRBV5-1 combines with J gene TRBJ2-2; TRBD2 might be the D (5 bases). Germline CDR1 and CDR2: SGHRS and YFSETQ. The CDR3 is 15 residues long. The V end lost 6 bases, the J end lost 1 base, and 13 bases lay between the germline ends. The CDR3: CASTPIEGNTGELFF. In DNA, the CDR3 is TGCGCCAGCACCCCAATCGAGGGGAACACCGGGGAGCTGTTTTTT. Using reference TRBV5-1 and TRBJ2-2 for the parts outside the CDR3, the full variable domain is KAGVTQTPRYLIKTRGQQVTLSCSPISGHRSVSWYQQTPGQGLQFLFEYFSETQRNKGNFPGRFSGRQFSNSRSEMNVSTLELGDSALYLCASTPIEGNTGELFFGEGSRLTVL.

V is TRBV6-1 and J is TRBJ1-3, with 10 bases fitting TRBD1. The CDR3 sequence is 15 residues long. The trim removed 6 bases at V and 8 bases at J, leaving 10 bases unmatched. Per the germline V gene, CDR1 is MNHNS and CDR2 is SASEGT. This chain's CDR3 is CASRDRGNLEDTIYF. The DNA of the CDR3 is TGTGCCAGCAGGGACAGGGGGAATCTTGAAGACACCATATATTTT.

The rearrangement uses TRBV6-4 and TRBJ2-3; 7 bases map to TRBD1. The CDR3 is made up of 13 amino acids. The V and J ends lost 5 bases and 5 bases, in that order; junction bases with no gene match: 4. Germline CDR1 and CDR2: MRHNA and SNTAGT. In DNA form, the CDR3 reads TGTGCCAGCAGTTCAGGGGGAGAAGATACGCAGTATTTT. This translates into CASSSGGEDTQYF.

This chain uses TRBV27 with TRBJ2-3; 9 positions agree with TRBD2. The V and J ends lost 6 bases and 2 bases, in that order; junction bases with no gene match: 12. CDR3 length equals 17 residues. The V gene's germline CDR1 is MNHEY and CDR2 SMNVEV (reference sequence). The CDR3 bases are TGTGCCAGCAGCGCACCCCGGACTAGCGCAACCACAGATACGCAGTATTTT. This sequence encodes CASSAPRTSATTDTQYF.

Here the CDR3 DNA reads TGTGCCAGCAGCCCGCTTCAGGGACAGGACCGGGGGTATGGCTACACCTTC. Amino acids: CASSPLQGQDRGYGYTF. The rearrangement uses TRBV11-2 and TRBJ1-2; TRBD1 aligns across 8 bases. Germline V lookup: CDR1 SGHAT, CDR2 FQNNGV. The V segment lost 5 bases and the J segment 5 bases; nucleotides outside the gene matches: 16. The CDR3 is 17 amino acids. The full variable domain, completed using reference TRBV11-2 and TRBJ1-2, is EAGVAQSPRYKIIEKRQSVAFWCNPISGHATLYWYQQILGQGPKLLIQFQNNGVVDDSQLPKDRFSAERLKGVDSTLKIQPAKLEDSAVYLCASSPLQGQDRGYGYTFGSGTRLTVV.

The CDR3 here is CASSVGGAGASGEQYF. In DNA form, the CDR3 reads TGCGCCAGCAGCGTCGGGGGAGCGGGGGCATCCGGCGAGCAGTACTTC. J is TRBJ2-7 and V is TRBV5-1, with TRBD2 identical over 8 bases. Unmatched junction bases numbered 15, after V lost 4 bases and J lost 6 bases. CDR3 length: 16 amino acids. CDR1 is SGHRS, CDR2 YFSETQ, per germline.

The chain employs TRBV7-3 and TRBJ1-2; no reliable D call. With 1 base removed from V and 7 bases from J, the gap between germline ends came to 10 bases. The CDR3 is made up of 13 amino acids. Germline CDR1 reads SGHTA; CDR2 reads FQGTGA. The CDR3 here is CASSLKAGSGYTF. As DNA, the CDR3 is TGTGCCAGCAGCTTAAAAGCAGGCTCTGGCTACACCTTC.

This clone was picked up a small number of times. The V and J genes are TRBV6-4 and TRBJ2-1; D may be TRBD2 (6 bases). V lost 5 bases and J 12 bases, leaving 20 bases between the germline ends. The CDR3 spans 14 residues. Germline lookup yields CDR1 MRHNA and CDR2 SNTAGT. CDR3 sequence (DNA): TGTGCCAGCAGTCCGGGACGATCGGGAGTCGGGCAGTTCTTC. Translated, it gives CASSPGRSGVGQFF.

There are a few counts of this clone. This chain uses TRBV28 with TRBJ2-5; perhaps TRBD2 as D (6 bases). TRBJ2-7 explains the end of the DNA better; the J call may be wrong. This CDR3 has 12 amino acids. Germline lookup yields CDR1 MDHEN and CDR2 SYDVKM. For the CDR3, the DNA is TGTGCCAGCCGCTCTAGCGTGCACGAGCAGTACTTC. This encodes CASRSSVHEQYF.

This clone was seen once. The chain links TRBV7-2 to TRBJ1-2; 8 nucleotides line up with TRBD1. This CDR3 spans 17 amino acids. The trim removed 0 bases at V and 2 bases at J, leaving 8 bases unmatched. Germline CDR1 is SGHTA and CDR2 is FQGNSA. The CDR3 nucleotides are TGTGCCAGCAGCTTAGCGGGGGTCGCAGGGGGCAACTATGGCTACACCTTC. Its protein is CASSLAGVAGGNYGYTF. Together with reference TRBV7-2 and TRBJ1-2, the CDR3 gives the full variable domain: GAGVSQSPSNKVTEKGKDVELRCDPISGHTALYWYRQSLGQGLEFLIYFQGNSAPDKSGLPSDRFSAERTGGSVSTLTIQRTQQEDSAVYLCASSLAGVAGGNYGYTFGSGTRLTVV.

This rearrangement joins TRBV19 to TRBJ1-1, with 8 bases identical to TRBD1. After removal of 5 bases from V and 3 bases from J, the junction contained 2 bases not matched to a gene. This CDR3 has 13 amino acids. Germline V gene data show CDR1 as LNHDA and CDR2 as SQIVND (reference sequence). The CDR3 coding sequence is TGTGCCAGTAGTCTGGACAGGGACACTGAAGCTTTCTTT. Encoded protein: CASSLDRDTEAFF.

This clone was recorded only once. The gene calls are TRBV9 and TRBJ2-3, with D possibly being TRBD1 (6 bases). The ends were cut back, 3 bases at V and 4 bases at J, with 12 bases in the middle. The CDR3 sequence is 14 residues long. Germline CDR1 reads SGDLS; CDR2 reads YYNGEE. As DNA, the CDR3 is TGTGCCAGCAGCGCAAGGGGGTTTGCAGATACGCAGTATTTT. Its protein product is CASSARGFADTQYF.

V gene TRBV7-9 combines with J gene TRBJ1-2; TRBD1 is a possible D gene (6 bases). Per the germline V gene, CDR1 is SEHNR and CDR2 is FQNEAQ (reference sequence). V lost 0 bases and J lost 3, with 8 bases in between. The CDR3 length is 14 residues. Here the CDR3 DNA reads TGTGCCAGCAGCTTAGCGGCAGGGGACTATGGCTACACCTTC. Encoded protein: CASSLAAGDYGYTF.

By its share, this clone is medium-sized. The chain is built from TRBV5-1 and TRBJ2-7; TRBD1 matches 7 bases. The CDR3 loop spans 13 amino acids. Per the germline V gene, CDR1 is SGHRS and CDR2 is YFSETQ. Unmatched junction bases numbered 5, after V lost 5 bases and J lost 3 bases. The CDR3 bases are TGCGCCAGCAGTTATGACAGGGACTACGAGCAGTACTTC. This gives the protein CASSYDRDYEQYF.

The chain is built from TRBV6-5 and TRBJ2-7; D perhaps matches TRBD1 (5 bases). Between the trimmed V and J ends, which lost 2 bases and 1 base, there was a span of 9 bases. Germline loops: CDR1 MNHEY, CDR2 SVGAGI. The CDR3 loop spans 14 amino acids. Written as DNA, the CDR3 is TGTGCCAGCAGTTACAGGGCAGGGTCCTACGAGCAGTACTTC. This sequence encodes CASSYRAGSYEQYF.

This clone has only a few counts. The CDR3 loop is CASSPRGSFEPGGNEQFF. CDR3 DNA sequence: TGTGCCAGCAGCCCGCGCGGGTCCTTCGAACCCGGAGGGAATGAGCAGTTCTTC. The chain recombines TRBV7-2 with TRBJ2-1; weak D call: TRBD2 (6 bases). The ends were cut back, 5 bases at V and 7 bases at J, with 27 bases in the middle. The CDR3 has 18 amino acids. Germline V gene sequence: CDR1 SGHTA, CDR2 FQGNSA.

J is TRBJ2-7 and V is TRBV9, with 8 bases matching TRBD2. V lost 1 base and J lost 7; bases outside the gene matches: 7. The CDR3 covers 14 residues. Germline values: CDR1 SGDLS, CDR2 YYNGEE. The CDR3 DNA reads as TGTGCCAGCAGCGTAACAGCGGGAGAGGAAGAGCAGTACTTC. Translating it yields CASSVTAGEEEQYF.

This clone was found once. The chain carries TRBV10-3 and TRBJ2-1; a possible D gene is TRBD2 (5 bases). Per the germline V gene, CDR1 is ENHRY and CDR2 is SYGVKD. The CDR3 runs to 15 residues. V lost 6 bases and J lost 2, with 14 bases in between. DNA for the CDR3: TGTGCCATCAGAGGACTCTCCGCGGCCTACAATGAGCAGTTCTTC. It is translated as CAIRGLSAAYNEQFF.

The chain links TRBV7-6 to TRBJ2-7; no clear D. V lost 5 bases, J lost 2 bases, and 13 bases lay in between. The germline V gene encodes CDR1 SGHVS and CDR2 FNYEAQ. This CDR3 is 14 amino acids long. The CDR3 nucleotides are TGTGCCAGCAGCCCTGGTACCGCGGCCTACGAGCAGTACTTC. This codes for CASSPGTAAYEQYF.

The chain employs TRBV5-1 and TRBJ2-7; 13 positions match TRBD2. The CDR3 is made up of 16 amino acids. V was clipped by 4 bases and J by 6 bases; unmatched bases: 10. Germline CDR1 and CDR2: SGHRS and YFSETQ. The CDR3 loop reads CASSAPTSGGPFEQYF. CDR3 DNA sequence: TGCGCCAGCAGCGCACCGACTAGCGGGGGGCCCTTCGAGCAGTACTTC.